This paragraph reports one TCR beta chain. The assay was immunoSEQ multiplex PCR, and TCRdb's table has in-frame clones only and misses some. The sample shows around 180,000 clones, around 90% of them seen only once. This specimen belongs to a study of blood T cell repertoires in COVID-19. The CDR3 consists of 15 residues. Germline loops: CDR1 MNHEY, CDR2 SVGAGI. V lost 6 bases and J lost 0; bases outside the gene matches: 6. Material: peripheral blood. This chain links TRBV6-5 with TRBJ2-3; 7 positions match TRBD1. This TCR was sampled from a human donor in a cohort sampled during active COVID-19. The CDR3 reads CASSRSTGSTDTQYF. Here the CDR3 DNA reads TGTGCCAGCAGCCGCTCGACAGGGAGCACAGATACGCAGTATTTT.